This T cell receptor (beta chain) is from a study of blood T cell repertoires in COVID-19. Whole-study context: T cells, B-cell-depleted T cells, or PBMCs provided the cDNA or gDNA that served as material.

This CDR3 region has 15 residues. Looked up from germline, CDR1 is SGHDT and CDR2 is YYEEEE. Trimming removed 7 bases at V and 4 bases at J, with 20 bases between. Assay used: immunoSEQ multiplex PCR; TCRdb lists only in-frame clones, some missing. The sample yields about 160,000 clones, more than 85% seen once. The clonotype comes from a woman aged 60-75 years with COVID-19, enrolled during active disease. The chain carries TRBV5-6 and TRBJ1-1; D is perhaps TRBD1 (6 bases). The sequencing sample was made of peripheral blood. CDR3 DNA sequence: TGTGCCAGCGGAAGGACAGATATTCGGGGCACTGAAGCTTTCTTT. Protein sequence: CASGRTDIRGTEAFF.